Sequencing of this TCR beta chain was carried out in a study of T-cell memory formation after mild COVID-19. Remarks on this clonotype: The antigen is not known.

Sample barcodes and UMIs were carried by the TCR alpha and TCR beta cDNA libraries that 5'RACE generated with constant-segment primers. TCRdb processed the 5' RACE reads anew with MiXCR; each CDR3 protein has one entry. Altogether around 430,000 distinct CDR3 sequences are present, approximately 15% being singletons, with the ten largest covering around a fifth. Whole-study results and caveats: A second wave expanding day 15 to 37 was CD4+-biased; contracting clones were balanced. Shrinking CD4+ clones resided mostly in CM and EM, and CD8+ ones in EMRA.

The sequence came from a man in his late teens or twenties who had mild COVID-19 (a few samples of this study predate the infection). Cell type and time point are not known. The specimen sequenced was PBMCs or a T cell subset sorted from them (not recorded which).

The CDR3 sequence: CASSYSRTSGSNSYEQYF. The CDR3, as DNA: TGTGCCAGCAGTTACTCGCGGACTAGCGGGTCTAACTCCTACGAGCAGTACTTC. The gene calls are TRBV6-2 or TRBV6-3 and TRBJ2-7; 11 bases fit TRBD2. Germline-derived CDR1 and CDR2 are MNHEY and SVGEGT. CDR3 length equals 18 residues. V dropped 0 bases and J dropped 0; count of bases not matched to a gene: 7.